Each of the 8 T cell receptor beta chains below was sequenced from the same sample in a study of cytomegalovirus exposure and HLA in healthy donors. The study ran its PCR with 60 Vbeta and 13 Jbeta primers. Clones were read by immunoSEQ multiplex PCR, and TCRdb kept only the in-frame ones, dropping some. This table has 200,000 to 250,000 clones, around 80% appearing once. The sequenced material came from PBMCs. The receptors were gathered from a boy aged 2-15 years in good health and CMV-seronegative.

DNA for the CDR3: TGTGCCAGTACTGGACTAGCGGTTTCCTACAATGAGCAGTTCTTC. This gives the protein CASTGLAVSYNEQFF. The chain has TRBV7-9 and TRBJ2-1; 10 bases fit TRBD2. The V gene's germline CDR1 is SEHNR and CDR2 FQNEAQ (reference sequence). This CDR3 region has 15 residues. V dropped 9 bases and J dropped 1; count of bases not matched to a gene: 6.

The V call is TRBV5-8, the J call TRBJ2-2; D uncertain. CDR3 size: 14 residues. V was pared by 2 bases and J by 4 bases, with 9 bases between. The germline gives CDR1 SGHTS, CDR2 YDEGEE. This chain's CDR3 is CASSLLVTTGELFF. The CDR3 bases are TGTGCCAGCAGCTTATTAGTCACCACCGGGGAGCTGTTTTTT.

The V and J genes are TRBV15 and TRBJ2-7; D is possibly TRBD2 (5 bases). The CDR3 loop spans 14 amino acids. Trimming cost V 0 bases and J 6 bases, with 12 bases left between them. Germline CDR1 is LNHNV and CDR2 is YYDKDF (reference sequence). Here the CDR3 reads CATSRDLSGGEQYF. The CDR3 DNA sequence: TGTGCCACCAGCAGAGATCTTTCCGGAGGCGAGCAGTACTTC.

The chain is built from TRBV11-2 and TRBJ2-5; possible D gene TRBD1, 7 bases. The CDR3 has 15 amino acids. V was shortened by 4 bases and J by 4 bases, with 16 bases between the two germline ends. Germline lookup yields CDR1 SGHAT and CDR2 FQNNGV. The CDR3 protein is CASSYGRGTLETQYF. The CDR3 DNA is TGTGCCAGCAGCTACGGCAGGGGGACTTTAGAGACCCAGTACTTC.

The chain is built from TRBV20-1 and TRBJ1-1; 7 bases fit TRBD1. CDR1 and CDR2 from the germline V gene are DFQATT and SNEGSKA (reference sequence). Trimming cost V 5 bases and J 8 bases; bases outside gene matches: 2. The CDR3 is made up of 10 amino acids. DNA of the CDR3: TGCAGTGCTCTGGACAGGGAAGCTTTCTTT. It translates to CSALDREAFF.

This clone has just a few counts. Here the CDR3 reads CASSLGTVMNTEAFF. CDR3 in DNA: TGTGCCAGCAGCTTAGGGACAGTTATGAACACTGAAGCTTTCTTT. V usage is TRBV11-1 and J usage is TRBJ1-1, with D possibly being TRBD1 (6 bases). CDR1 SGHAT and CDR2 FQDESV come from the germline V gene (reference sequence). V was pared by 1 base and J by 0 bases, with 9 bases between. The CDR3 loop spans 15 amino acids.

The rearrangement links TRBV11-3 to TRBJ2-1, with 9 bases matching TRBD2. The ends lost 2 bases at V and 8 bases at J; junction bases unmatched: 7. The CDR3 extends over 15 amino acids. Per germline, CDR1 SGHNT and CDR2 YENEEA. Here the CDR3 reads CASSLSAGGPHEQFF. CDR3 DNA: TGTGCCAGCAGCTTATCGGCGGGAGGGCCCCATGAGCAGTTCTTC. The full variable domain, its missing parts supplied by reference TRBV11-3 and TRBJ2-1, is EAGVVQSPRYKIIEKKQPVAFWCNPISGHNTLYWYLQNLGQGPELLIRYENEEAVDDSQLPKDRFSAERLKGVDSTLKIQPAELGDSAVYLCASSLSAGGPHEQFFGPGTRLTVL.

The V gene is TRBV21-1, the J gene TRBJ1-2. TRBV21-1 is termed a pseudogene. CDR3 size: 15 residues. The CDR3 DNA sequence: TGTGCCAGCAGCAAAGCGCGAAGGGAGTTCTATGGCTACACCTTC. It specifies CASSKARREFYGYTF.